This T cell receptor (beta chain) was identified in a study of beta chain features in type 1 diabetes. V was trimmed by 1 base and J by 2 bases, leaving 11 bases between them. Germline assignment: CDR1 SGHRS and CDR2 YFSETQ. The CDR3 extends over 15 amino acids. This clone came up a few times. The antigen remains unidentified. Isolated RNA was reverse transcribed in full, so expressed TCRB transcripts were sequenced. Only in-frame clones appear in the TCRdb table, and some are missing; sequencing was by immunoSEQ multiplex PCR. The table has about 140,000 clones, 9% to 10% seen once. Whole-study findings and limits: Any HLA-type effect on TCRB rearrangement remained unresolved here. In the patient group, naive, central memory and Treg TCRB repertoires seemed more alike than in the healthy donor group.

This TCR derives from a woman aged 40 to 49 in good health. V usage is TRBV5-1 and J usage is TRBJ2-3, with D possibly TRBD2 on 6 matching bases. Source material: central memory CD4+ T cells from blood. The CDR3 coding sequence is TGCGCCAGCAGCTTGAGCAGGGACTTCACAGATACGCAGTATTTT. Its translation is CASSLSRDFTDTQYF.